Following are 28 T cell receptor beta chains from one sample sequenced in a study of T cell responses to AZD1222 COVID-19 vaccine. Here immunoSEQ multiplex PCR was the method, and the copy in TCRdb shows in-frame clones only, minus some. The top ten clones hold 5.1% of a sample with around 160,000 clones, 89% of them seen once. This specimen consisted of peripheral blood, obtained on day 0 of AZD1222 vaccination. The receptors shown here come from an adult in good health.

The chain is built from TRBV12-3 or TRBV12-4 and TRBJ1-1; D might be TRBD1 (6 bases). V was pared by 0 bases and J by 6 bases, with 8 bases between. The CDR3 is 13 residues long. The DNA of the CDR3 is TGTGCCAGCAGTTTAGCCGGGGGCTCTGAAGCTTTCTTT. The encoded protein is CASSLAGGSEAFF.

V usage is TRBV7-2 and J usage is TRBJ1-3; TRBD1 might be the D (6 bases). The CDR3 loop spans 14 amino acids. From germline, CDR1 is SGHTA and CDR2 FQGNSA. The V gene lost 1 base and the J gene lost 6 bases, with 10 bases spanning the gap. CDR3 coding DNA: TGTGCCAGCAGCTTAGACAGGGCTGAAAACACCATATATTTT. It encodes CASSLDRAENTIYF.

CDR3 amino acids: CASTDLRANVLTF. CDR3 bases: TGTGCCAGCACCGACCTCAGGGCCAACGTCCTGACTTTC. The chain employs TRBV14 and TRBJ2-6; D is ambiguous. The CDR3 has 13 amino acids. V lost 7 bases, J lost 5 bases, and 9 bases lay in between. Germline V CDR1 and CDR2: SGHDN, FVKESK.

This clone was detected a few times. The chain has TRBV10-3 and TRBJ1-5; 7 nucleotides agree with TRBD1. The V gene's germline CDR1 is ENHRY and CDR2 SYGVKD. The CDR3 contains 15 residues. The V segment lost 2 bases and the J segment 4 bases; nucleotides outside the gene matches: 5. CDR3 protein: CAISEGDSSNQPQHF. CDR3 coding DNA: TGTGCCATCAGTGAGGGGGACAGCTCAAATCAGCCCCAGCATTTT.

V usage is TRBV28 and J usage is TRBJ2-3, with 7 bases that match TRBD1. V lost 5 bases, J lost 5 bases, and 10 bases stayed unmatched. CDR3 length: 15 residues. Germline CDR1 reads MDHEN; CDR2 reads SYDVKM. The CDR3 reads CASSTYRGARDTQYF. CDR3 nucleotides: TGTGCCAGCAGTACCTACAGGGGCGCAAGAGATACGCAGTATTTT.

The J gene is TRBJ1-5, the V gene TRBV20-1; D uncertain. This CDR3 region has 13 residues. V lost 3 bases and J 9 bases, leaving 15 bases between the germline ends. Germline assignment: CDR1 DFQATT and CDR2 SNEGSKA (reference sequence). CDR3 coding DNA: TGCAGTGCTAGTCCGGGATTTGGTCCGCCCCAGCATTTT. It specifies CSASPGFGPPQHF.

Concerning this clone itself: The junction does not match germline at one end; this may be a read error. J is TRBJ2-7 and V is TRBV7-2; 8 bases map to TRBD2. The CDR3 is made up of 12 amino acids. CDR1 SGHTA and CDR2 FQGNSA come from the germline V gene. This chain's CDR3 is CASSLLSGTREF. The CDR3 nucleotides read TGTGCCAGCAGCTTATTGTCCGGGACTAGAGAGTTC.

This clone turned up a few times. This chain joins TRBV10-3 and TRBJ1-6; no firm D call. Germline values: CDR1 ENHRY, CDR2 SYGVKD. The CDR3 runs 13 residues. The V and J ends lost 4 bases and 7 bases respectively, with 8 bases between them. CDR3 loop: CAISGGGNSPLHF. CDR3 in DNA: TGTGCCATCAGTGGGGGTGGCAATTCACCCCTCCACTTT.

The V call is TRBV18, the J call TRBJ1-6, with 8 bases aligning to TRBD1. The V gene end was trimmed by 4 bases and the J gene end by 6 bases; junction bases not matched to a gene: 8. The CDR3 is made up of 16 amino acids. Germline CDR1 reads KGHSH; CDR2 reads LQKENI. CDR3 residues: CASSLTGGEGNSPLHF. For the CDR3, the DNA is TGTGCCAGCTCACTCACAGGGGGTGAGGGTAATTCACCCCTCCACTTT.

J is TRBJ2-6 and V is TRBV10-3, with D possibly being TRBD1 (6 bases). There are 21 residues in the CDR3. Germline lookup yields CDR1 ENHRY and CDR2 SYGVKD. Trimming left V 1 base short and J 0 bases short, with 22 bases between. CDR3 DNA: TGTGCCATCAGTGAGTTTCCGGCCTTCTCAGGGGATTACTCTGGGGCCAACGTCCTGACTTTC. It specifies CAISEFPAFSGDYSGANVLTF.

The chain recombines TRBV5-4 with TRBJ2-3; 8 nucleotides agree with TRBD2. V lost 0 bases, J lost 6 bases, and 6 bases stayed unmatched. The CDR3 totals 15 residues. Germline V gene data show CDR1 as SGHNT and CDR2 as YYREEE (reference sequence). The DNA of the CDR3 is TGTGCCAGCAGCTTGGAAGGACTAGCCGGTGATACGCAGTATTTT. Protein: CASSLEGLAGDTQYF. The complete variable domain, with remaining parts taken from reference TRBV5-4 and TRBJ2-3, reads ETGVTQSPTHLIKTRGQQVTLRCSSQSGHNTVSWYQQALGQGPQFIFQYYREEENGRGNFPPRFSGLQFPNYSSELNVNALELDDSALYLCASSLEGLAGDTQYFGPGTRLTVL.

The rearrangement joins TRBV6-1 to TRBJ2-1; D is possibly TRBD2 (5 bases). Trimming pared 4 bases from V and 4 bases from J, leaving 11 bases between. Germline assignment: CDR1 MNHNS and CDR2 SASEGT. The CDR3 extends over 14 amino acids. The DNA for the CDR3 is TGTGCCAGCAGTGGAGCGGAAGGTTACAATGAGCAGTTCTTC. Translating it yields CASSGAEGYNEQFF.

CDR3 residues: CASSQDTGGGPQHF. DNA of the CDR3: TGCGCCAGCAGCCAAGATACAGGGGGCGGGCCCCAGCATTTT. The chain couples TRBV4-1 to TRBJ1-5, with 9 bases lining up with TRBD1. In germline, CDR1 is MGHRA, CDR2 YSYEKL. Unmatched junction bases numbered 3, after V lost 0 bases and J lost 9 bases. This CDR3 comprises 14 residues.

The chain uses TRBV7-2 and TRBJ2-2; D may be TRBD2 (5 bases). CDR1 and CDR2 (germline): SGHTA, FQGNSA. V lost 2 bases, J lost 0 bases, and 10 bases lay in between. This CDR3 is built from 16 residues. The CDR3 DNA is TGTGCCAGCAGCTTAAGGGCCGGGGCGAACACCGGGGAGCTGTTTTTT. This gives the protein CASSLRAGANTGELFF.

In regard to this clone: The same CDR3 can be traced to other DNA sequences in this sample. The chain links TRBV18 to TRBJ2-7; unclear D gene. Trimming shortened V by 6 bases and J by 2 bases, and 14 bases separated the two germline ends. This CDR3 has 14 amino acids. Looked up from germline, CDR1 is KGHSH and CDR2 is LQKENI. The CDR3 sequence is CASSPPGLTYEQYF. The CDR3 DNA reads as TGTGCCAGCTCTCCCCCCGGCCTTACCTACGAGCAGTACTTC.

This clone has just one count. The chain combines TRBV24-1 with TRBJ1-5; D not certain. CDR3 length: 14 residues. From germline, CDR1 is KGHDR and CDR2 SFDVKD. The V end lost 3 bases, the J end lost 5 bases, and 10 bases lay between the germline ends. CDR3: CATSDPEWDQPQHF. CDR3 sequence (DNA): TGTGCCACCAGTGATCCGGAGTGGGATCAGCCCCAGCATTTT.

The V and J genes are TRBV5-1 and TRBJ2-1; TRBD1 might be the D (5 bases). The V end lost 4 bases, the J end lost 0 bases, and 11 bases lay between the germline ends. Germline assignment: CDR1 SGHRS and CDR2 YFSETQ. This CDR3 spans 15 amino acids. Here the CDR3 reads CASSLTVSSYNEQFF. CDR3 nucleotides: TGCGCCAGCAGCCTGACAGTAAGCTCCTACAATGAGCAGTTCTTC.

The chain employs TRBV27 and TRBJ2-7; D gene ambiguous. CDR3 length: 12 residues. Germline CDR1 and CDR2: MNHEY and SMNVEV (reference sequence). Trimming removed 8 bases from V and 3 bases from J, with 11 bases in between. The CDR3 DNA follows: TGTGCCAGCGGTAGACGGAGCTACGAGCAGTACTTC. Translating gives CASGRRSYEQYF.

This clone was detected only once. The chain combines TRBV28 with TRBJ1-1; no clear D gene. V was cut by 9 bases and J by 1 base, with 12 bases left in between. Germline CDR1 is MDHEN and CDR2 is SYDVKM. The CDR3 runs 13 residues. CDR3 region: CASLLPGNTEAFF. CDR3 DNA: TGTGCCAGTCTCCTCCCGGGGAACACTGAAGCTTTCTTT.

This clone has more than one count but fewer than ten. The V gene is TRBV28, the J gene TRBJ1-1; no firm D call. CDR1 is MDHEN and CDR2 is SYDVKM in the germline V gene. The CDR3 spans 13 residues. V was trimmed by 7 bases and J by 5 bases, leaving 14 bases between them. The CDR3 reads CASTLPGRTEAFF. CDR3 nucleotide sequence: TGTGCCAGCACTCTGCCAGGCCGTACTGAAGCTTTCTTT.

The genes are TRBV11-3 and TRBJ1-1; 7 nucleotides line up with TRBD1. V was clipped by 4 bases and J by 4 bases; unmatched bases: 6. The CDR3 has 14 amino acids. CDR1 SGHNT and CDR2 YENEEA come from the germline V gene. The CDR3 sequence: CASSSSGGGTEAFF. CDR3 coding DNA: TGTGCCAGCAGCTCCTCAGGGGGGGGCACTGAAGCTTTCTTT. Together with reference TRBV11-3 and TRBJ1-1, the CDR3 gives the full variable domain: EAGVVQSPRYKIIEKKQPVAFWCNPISGHNTLYWYLQNLGQGPELLIRYENEEAVDDSQLPKDRFSAERLKGVDSTLKIQPAELGDSAVYLCASSSSGGGTEAFFGQGTRLTVV.

The chain recombines TRBV11-1 with TRBJ1-4; D is undetermined. The V end lost 5 bases, the J end lost 0 bases, and 7 bases lay between the germline ends. CDR1 and CDR2 (germline): SGHAT, FQDESV (reference sequence). The CDR3 is made up of 14 amino acids. Here the CDR3 DNA reads TGTGCCAGCAGCCCCAGTACAACTAATGAAAAACTGTTTTTT. Its translation: CASSPSTTNEKLFF.

The V call is TRBV6-5, the J call TRBJ1-2; D not certain. CDR3 length: 13 residues. With 5 bases removed from V and 2 bases from J, the gap between germline ends came to 9 bases. Germline V CDR1 and CDR2: MNHEY, SVGAGI. As DNA, the CDR3 is TGTGCCAGCAGTCAGCAACAGAACTATGGCTACACCTTC. This encodes CASSQQQNYGYTF.

The chain has TRBV9 and TRBJ2-1; D is unclear. The germline CDR1 and CDR2 sequences are SGDLS and YYNGEE. The V and J ends lost 0 bases and 10 bases respectively, with 5 bases between them. The CDR3 is 11 residues long. In nucleotides, the CDR3 is TGTGCCAGCAGCGTAGCTGGAGAGCAGTTCTTC. It specifies CASSVAGEQFF.

Concerning this clone: The identical CDR3 is also encoded by other nucleotide sequences in the sample. The chain couples TRBV12-3 or TRBV12-4 to TRBJ1-1, with a tentative D call TRBD1 (5 bases). V lost 1 base and J 5 bases, leaving 8 bases between the germline ends. The CDR3 sequence is 13 residues long. The CDR3 nucleotides read TGTGCCAGCAGTTTAGGGGGGAGGACTGAAGCTTTCTTT. Protein: CASSLGGRTEAFF.

This chain joins TRBV27 and TRBJ2-3, with D perhaps TRBD1 (6 bases). Trimming left V 4 bases short and J 9 bases short, with 8 bases between. Germline loops: CDR1 MNHEY, CDR2 SMNVEV (reference sequence). This CDR3 spans 11 amino acids. The CDR3 loop is CASSWGTTQYF. In DNA form, the CDR3 reads TGTGCCAGCAGTTGGGGGACAACGCAGTATTTT.

This clone was seen a few times. This sequence joins TRBV19 and TRBJ1-1; TRBD1 aligns across 9 bases. Looked up from germline, CDR1 is LNHDA and CDR2 is SQIVND (reference sequence). With 9 bases clipped from V and 0 bases from J, the junction kept 11 bases outside the gene matches. CDR3 length equals 16 residues. The CDR3 loop is CASTGGADWMNTEAFF. CDR3 bases: TGTGCCAGCACAGGGGGCGCAGATTGGATGAACACTGAAGCTTTCTTT.

The chain recombines TRBV28 with TRBJ2-7, with D tentatively TRBD1 or TRBD2 (5 bases each). The CDR3 spans 16 residues. V gave up 7 bases and J gave up 5 bases, with 24 bases separating them. CDR1 MDHEN and CDR2 SYDVKM come from the germline V gene. CDR3 in DNA: TGTGCCAGCACCGAAATAGGGGAGCAGTCGGAAAACGAGCAGTACTTC. Its translation: CASTEIGEQSENEQYF. Variable domain in full (rest from reference TRBV28 and TRBJ2-7): DVKVTQSSRYLVKRTGEKVFLECVQDMDHENMFWYRQDPGLGLRLIYFSYDVKMKEKGDIPEGYSVSREKKERFSLILESASTNQTSMYLCASTEIGEQSENEQYFGPGTRLTVT.